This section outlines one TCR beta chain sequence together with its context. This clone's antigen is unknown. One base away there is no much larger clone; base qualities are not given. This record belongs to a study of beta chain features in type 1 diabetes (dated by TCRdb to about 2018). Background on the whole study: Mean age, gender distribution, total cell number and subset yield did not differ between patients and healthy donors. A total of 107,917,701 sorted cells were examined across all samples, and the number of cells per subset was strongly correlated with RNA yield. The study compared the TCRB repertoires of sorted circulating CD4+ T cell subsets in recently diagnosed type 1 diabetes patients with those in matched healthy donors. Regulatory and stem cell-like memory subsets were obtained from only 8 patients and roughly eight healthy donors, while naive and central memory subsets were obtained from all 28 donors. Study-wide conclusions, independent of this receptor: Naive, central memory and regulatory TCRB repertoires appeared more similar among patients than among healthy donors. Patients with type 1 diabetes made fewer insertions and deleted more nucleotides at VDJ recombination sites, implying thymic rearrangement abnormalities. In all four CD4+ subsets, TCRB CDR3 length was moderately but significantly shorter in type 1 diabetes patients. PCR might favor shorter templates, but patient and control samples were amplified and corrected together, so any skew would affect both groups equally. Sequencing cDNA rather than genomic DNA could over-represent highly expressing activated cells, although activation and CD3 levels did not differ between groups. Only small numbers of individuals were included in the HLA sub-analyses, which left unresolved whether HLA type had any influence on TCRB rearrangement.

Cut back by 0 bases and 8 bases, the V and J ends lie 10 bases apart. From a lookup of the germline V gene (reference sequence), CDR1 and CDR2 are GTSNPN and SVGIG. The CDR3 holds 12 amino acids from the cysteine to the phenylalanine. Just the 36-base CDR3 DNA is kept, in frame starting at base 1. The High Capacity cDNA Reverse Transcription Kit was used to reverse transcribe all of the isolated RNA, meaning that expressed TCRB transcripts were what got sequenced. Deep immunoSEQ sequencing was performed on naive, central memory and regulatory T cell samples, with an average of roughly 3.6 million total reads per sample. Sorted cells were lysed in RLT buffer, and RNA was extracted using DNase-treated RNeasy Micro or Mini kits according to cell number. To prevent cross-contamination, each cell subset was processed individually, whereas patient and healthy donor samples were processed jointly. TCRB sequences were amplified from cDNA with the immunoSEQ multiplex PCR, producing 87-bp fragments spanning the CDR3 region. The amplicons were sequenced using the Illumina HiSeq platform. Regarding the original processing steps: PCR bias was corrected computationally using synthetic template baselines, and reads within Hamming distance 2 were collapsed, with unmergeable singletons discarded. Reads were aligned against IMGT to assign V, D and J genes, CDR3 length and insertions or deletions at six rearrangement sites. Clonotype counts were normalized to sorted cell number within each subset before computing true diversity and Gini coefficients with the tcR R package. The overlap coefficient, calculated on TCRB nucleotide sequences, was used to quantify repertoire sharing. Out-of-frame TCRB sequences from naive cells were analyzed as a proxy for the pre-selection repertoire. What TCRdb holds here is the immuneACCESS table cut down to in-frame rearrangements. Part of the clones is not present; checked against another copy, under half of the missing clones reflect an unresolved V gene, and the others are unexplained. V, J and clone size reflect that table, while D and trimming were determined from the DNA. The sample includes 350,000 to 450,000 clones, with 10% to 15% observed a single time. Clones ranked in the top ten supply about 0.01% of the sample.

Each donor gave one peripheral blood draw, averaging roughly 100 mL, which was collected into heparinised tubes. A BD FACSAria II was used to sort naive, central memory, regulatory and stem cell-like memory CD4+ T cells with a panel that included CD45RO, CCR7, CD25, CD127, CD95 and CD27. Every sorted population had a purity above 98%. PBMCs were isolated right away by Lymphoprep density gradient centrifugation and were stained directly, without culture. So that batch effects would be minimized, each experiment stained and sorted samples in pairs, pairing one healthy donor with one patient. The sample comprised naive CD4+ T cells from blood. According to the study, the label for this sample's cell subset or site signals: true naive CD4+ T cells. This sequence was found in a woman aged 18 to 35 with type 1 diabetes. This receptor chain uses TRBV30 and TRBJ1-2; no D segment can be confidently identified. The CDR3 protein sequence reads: CAWSVGSRGYTF. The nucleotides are TGTGCCTGGAGTGTCGGGAGTAGGGGCTACACCTTC.